Sequencing of this TCR beta chain was carried out in a study of quantifying T cell responses using KT2 cells. Study context: Reverse transcription used primers in the TCR alpha and beta constant regions.

This clonotype was observed many times. Its antigen is not known. Each cDNA got a UMI-containing oligo ligated at its 3' end. First-round PCR used 3 to 4 cycles and beta primers RC1.1 and RC1.2 covering TRBC1 and TRBC2. From the second PCR onward, TCR alpha and beta chains were processed separately. TCRdb independently ran MiXCR on the UMI-ligation and nested PCR reads; one entry per CDR3 protein. The sample lists 30,000 or so distinct CDR3 sequences, less than 7.5% seen once, with 15% to 19% in the top ten. Study-wide points: KT2 clone alpha and beta sequence counts scaled linearly with input KT2 cell number.

Unfractionated PBMC were spiked with known numbers of KT2 clone cells. Different KT2-to-PBMC ratios were created with a constant PBMC count. Material for sequencing was PBMCs spiked with cells of the T cell clone KT2. This receptor was obtained from a human donor.

For the CDR3, the DNA is TGCAGTGCTCTGGGGACAGGGAACTCCTACGAGCAGTACTTC. Translated, it gives CSALGTGNSYEQYF. V and J are TRBV20-1 and TRBJ2-7; 9 positions match TRBD1. CDR1 is DFQATT and CDR2 is SNEGSKA in the germline V gene (reference sequence). After removal of 5 bases from V and 0 bases from J, the junction contained 5 bases not matched to a gene. The CDR3 spans 14 residues.